Presented here are 7 T cell receptor beta chains from one specimen sequenced in a study of cytomegalovirus exposure and HLA in healthy donors. The data were produced by immunoSEQ multiplex PCR, yet TCRdb's version contains in-frame clones alone and is incomplete. The table shows 65,000 to 80,000 clones, with over 85% occurring only once. Material: PBMCs. The receptors were gathered from a woman between 18 and 30 years old in good health and CMV-seronegative.

This clone was observed once. The CDR3 here is CASSPSQMNTEAFF. The CDR3 DNA reads as TGTGCCAGCAGTCCATCCCAGATGAACACTGAAGCTTTCTTT. This sequence joins TRBV6-5 and TRBJ1-1; D remains unclear. The CDR3 consists of 14 residues. The V gene lost 5 bases and the J gene lost 0 bases, with 10 bases spanning the gap. Per the germline V gene, CDR1 is MNHEY and CDR2 is SVGAGI.

The chain joins TRBV9 to TRBJ2-3; 11 bases match TRBD2. The trim removed 0 bases at V and 2 bases at J, leaving 2 bases unmatched. CDR1 SGDLS and CDR2 YYNGEE come from the germline V gene. The CDR3 is 16 amino acids. The CDR3 reads CASSVGLAGTTDTQYF. CDR3 in DNA: TGTGCCAGCAGCGTAGGACTAGCGGGGACCACAGATACGCAGTATTTT.

This chain joins TRBV9 and TRBJ1-2, with TRBD1 matching 7 bases. CDR1 and CDR2 (germline): SGDLS, YYNGEE. V shed 3 bases, J shed 1 base, and the junction held 15 bases outside the gene matches. The CDR3 is made up of 18 amino acids. This CDR3 reads CASSGTIQTGTYNYGYTF. The CDR3 nucleotides read TGTGCCAGCAGCGGAACAATCCAGACAGGGACCTATAACTATGGCTACACCTTC.

This sequence joins TRBV5-5 and TRBJ2-7; TRBD1 matches 10 bases. Per the germline V gene, CDR1 is SGHKS and CDR2 is YYEKEE (reference sequence). The J segment lost 3 bases and the V segment lost 4 bases, leaving 4 bases of the junction unmatched. The CDR3 has 14 residues. CDR3 in amino acids: CASSRDRGSYEQYF. The CDR3 coding sequence is TGTGCCAGCAGCAGGGACAGGGGAAGCTACGAGCAGTACTTC.

This clone came up once. This chain connects TRBV9 to TRBJ2-1; D remains unclear. Germline assignment: CDR1 SGDLS and CDR2 YYNGEE. Trimming took 0 bases from V and 6 from J, leaving 10 bases between them. The length of the CDR3 is 14 residues. The CDR3 bases are TGTGCCAGCAGCGTAGCTGTGACTGCCAATGAGCAGTTCTTC. Translation: CASSVAVTANEQFF.

The rearrangement uses TRBV7-9 and TRBJ1-4, with 7 bases that match TRBD1. The CDR3 is 15 residues long. Germline V gene data show CDR1 as SEHNR and CDR2 as FQNEAQ (reference sequence). V was clipped by 1 base and J by 8 bases; unmatched bases: 7. The CDR3 loop reads CASSLVDREDEKLFF. CDR3 DNA: TGTGCCAGCAGCTTAGTCGACAGGGAGGACGAAAAACTGTTTTTT.

The rearrangement uses TRBV11-2 and TRBJ2-1, with D unresolved. With 0 bases removed from V and 7 bases from J, the gap between germline ends came to 10 bases. The CDR3 extends over 14 amino acids. Germline CDR1 SGHAT, CDR2 FQNNGV. The CDR3 region has the DNA TGTGCCAGCAGCTTAGATCTAGTCAATAATGAGCAGTTCTTC. Its protein is CASSLDLVNNEQFF.